This T cell receptor beta chain was identified during a study of blood T cell repertoires in COVID-19. Overall study context: The samples span acute and convalescent COVID-19 from the United States, Italy and Spain. PBMCs, B-cell-depleted T cells, or T cells provided the cDNA or gDNA that made up the material.

The CDR3 runs 12 residues. V dropped 3 bases and J dropped 9 bases, with 9 bases sitting between them. Sequencing used immunoSEQ multiplex PCR; TCRdb keeps in-frame clones, though not all of them. There are about 140,000 clones in the sample; 80% to 85% occur only once, and approximately 3.8% lies in the top ten. The origin of this receptor is a woman aged 55-70 years with acute or convalescent COVID-19. Sequencing input: peripheral blood. The rearrangement joins TRBV23-1 to TRBJ2-1; D uncertain. TRBV23-1 is placed among ORFs of uncertain function. As DNA, the CDR3 is TGCGCCAGCAGTCAGGGCAGGTGTGAGCAGTTCTTC. This translates into CASSQGRCEQFF.